Listed below are T cell receptor beta chains from one sample, sequenced in a study of beta chain features in type 1 diabetes. Method: immunoSEQ multiplex PCR; TCRdb's copy keeps in-frame clones and lacks some. The sample lists about 320,000 clones, less than 15% seen once, with roughly 6.7% in the top ten. The sequenced sample consisted of central memory CD4+ T cells from blood. Receptors were obtained from a man aged 25-40 years in good health. Both conserved end residues are part of each CDR3. A D gene is named only where the DNA matches it firmly. Clone size is not always given. Where it is, it says once, few, many or a class for expanded clones.

j_call | d_call | cdr3_length | clone_size | v_call | cdr3_aa | cdr3_nt
TRBJ2-3 | TRBD2 | 18 | . | TRBV7-2 | CASSLVQREREGADTQYF | TGTGCCAGCAGCTTAGTCCAGCGAGAGCGGGAGGGGGCAGATACGCAGTATTTT
TRBJ1-6 | TRBD1 | 16 | . | TRBV27 | CASSFRDRGNNSPLHF | TGTGCCAGCAGTTTCCGGGACAGGGGAAATAATTCACCCCTCCACTTT
TRBJ2-1 | . | 13 | . | TRBV5-6 | CASSFVGFDEQFF | TGTGCCAGCAGCTTTGTAGGGTTTGATGAGCAGTTCTTC
TRBJ2-5 | . | 16 | . | TRBV7-8 | CASSPAASSLGETQYF | TGTGCCAGCAGCCCGGCCGCGAGCAGTTTAGGGGAGACCCAGTACTTC
TRBJ1-5 | . | 15 | few | TRBV9 | CASSAGGGGNQPQHF | TGTGCCAGCAGCGCGGGGGGAGGAGGCAATCAGCCCCAGCATTTT
TRBJ2-5 | TRBD2 | 15 | . | TRBV15 | CATSGLAGARETQYF | TGTGCCACCAGCGGGTTAGCGGGGGCGAGGGAGACCCAGTACTTC
TRBJ2-1 | . | 13 | . | TRBV9 | CASSDNINNEQFF | TGTGCCAGCTCCGATAACATAAACAATGAGCAGTTCTTC
TRBJ1-5 | . | 14 | few | TRBV10-3 | CAIRGDGSNQPQHF | TGTGCCATCAGGGGGGACGGTAGCAATCAGCCCCAGCATTTT
TRBJ2-3 | TRBD2 | 15 | . | TRBV6-1 | CASSVERGLTDTQYF | TGTGCCAGCAGTGTTGAGCGGGGCCTCACAGATACGCAGTATTTT
TRBJ1-1 | . | 12 | . | TRBV11-2 | CASSLGVAEAFF | TGTGCCAGCAGCTTAGGTGTAGCCGAAGCTTTCTTT
TRBJ1-5 | . | 13 | . | TRBV5-1 | CASSLGAGQPQHF | TGCGCCAGCAGCTTGGGGGCTGGGCAGCCCCAGCATTTT
TRBJ1-2 | TRBD1 | 15 | . | TRBV2 | CASSDRRGLGNGYTF | TGTGCCAGCAGTGACCGCAGGGGGTTAGGAAATGGCTACACCTTC
TRBJ1-5 | . | 16 | few | TRBV4-1 | CASSQEGGAIIQPQHF | TGCGCCAGCAGCCAAGAAGGGGGAGCGATCATTCAGCCCCAGCATTTT
TRBJ2-3 | . | 14 | few | TRBV9 | CASSAGGWRDTQYF | TGTGCCAGCAGCGCCGGTGGGTGGCGGGATACGCAGTATTTT
TRBJ1-5 | TRBD1 | 15 | . | TRBV19 | CASSMEDRGSQPQHF | TGTGCCAGTAGTATGGAGGACAGGGGCAGTCAGCCCCAGCATTTT
TRBJ2-4 | . | 16 | . | TRBV4-3 | CASSQTDTVAKNIQYF | TGCGCCAGCAGCCAGACCGACACCGTAGCCAAAAACATTCAGTACTTC
TRBJ2-7 | . | 12 | . | TRBV6-1 | CAHGRGPREQYF | TGTGCCCACGGAAGGGGACCGCGCGAGCAGTACTTC
TRBJ1-1 | . | 13 | few | TRBV7-3 | CASSQDMNTEAFF | TGTGCCAGCAGCCAGGACATGAACACTGAAGCTTTCTTT
TRBJ2-3 | TRBD1 | 14 | few | TRBV6-4 | CASSPGQVTDTQYF | TGTGCCAGCAGTCCGGGACAGGTCACAGATACGCAGTATTTT
TRBJ2-5 | . | 12 | . | TRBV6-6 | CAIMDSQETQYF | TGTGCCATCATGGACAGCCAAGAGACCCAGTACTTC
TRBJ2-3 | . | 16 | . | TRBV25-1 | CASSDGDGVRADTQYF | TGTGCCAGCAGTGACGGGGACGGGGTTCGGGCAGATACGCAGTATTTT
TRBJ2-3 | . | 14 | few | TRBV6-5 | CASSWDRRVGTQYF | TGTGCCAGCAGTTGGGATCGTAGGGTCGGGACGCAGTATTTT
TRBJ1-1 | . | 14 | . | TRBV30 | CAYLPGAGKSEAFF | TGTGCCTACCTGCCAGGGGCTGGGAAATCTGAAGCTTTCTTT
TRBJ1-1 | . | 14 | . | TRBV6-5 | CASSYRGRGTEAFF | TGTGCCAGCAGTTACCGGGGTCGGGGCACTGAAGCTTTCTTT
TRBJ2-2 | TRBD2 | 16 | . | TRBV7-8 | CASSAGLAGGTGELFF | TGTGCCAGCAGCGCTGGACTAGCGGGAGGTACCGGGGAGCTGTTTTTT
TRBJ2-1 | TRBD2 | 17 | . | TRBV5-6 | CASSFRSSGGPNNEQFF | TGTGCCAGCAGCTTTAGATCTTCGGGGGGACCCAACAATGAGCAGTTCTTC
TRBJ1-3 | . | 15 | few | TRBV6-1 | CASSRDKDGGNTIYF | TGTGCCAGCAGTCGGGACAAGGATGGAGGAAACACCATATATTTT
TRBJ1-1 | . | 14 | . | TRBV14 | CASSLVSMNTEAFF | TGTGCCAGCAGCCTCGTCTCCATGAACACTGAAGCTTTCTTT
TRBJ2-7 | . | 12 | . | TRBV6-1 | CASSEQGYEQYF | TGTGCCAGCAGTGAACAGGGGTACGAGCAGTACTTC
TRBJ2-1 | . | 13 | few | TRBV6-6 | CASNLSRRNEQFF | TGTGCCAGCAATCTGTCCCGGCGCAATGAGCAGTTCTTC
TRBJ1-2 | . | 17 | . | TRBV28 | CASSNRGGTTRRLGYTF | TGTGCCAGCAGCAATAGGGGCGGGACAACAAGGCGTCTCGGCTACACCTTC